What follows are 3 T cell receptor beta chains derived from one specimen sequenced in a study of blood T cell repertoires in COVID-19. Method: immunoSEQ multiplex PCR; TCRdb's copy keeps in-frame clones and lacks some. The data hold 70,000 to 100,000 clones, with roughly 88% observed a single time. Input material: peripheral blood. These TCRs come from a woman of 80 years or more with acute or convalescent COVID-19.

The chain employs TRBV11-2 and TRBJ1-2; maybe TRBD1 (5 bases). The V gene's germline CDR1 is SGHAT and CDR2 FQNNGV. The CDR3 runs 15 residues. Between the trimmed V and J ends, which lost 1 base and 4 bases, there was a span of 13 bases. As DNA, the CDR3 is TGTGCCAGCAGCTTAGCCGGCAGGGAAGGCTATGGCTACACCTTC. Translating it yields CASSLAGREGYGYTF.

This chain joins TRBV28 and TRBJ2-7, with D perhaps TRBD2 (5 bases). V lost 4 bases, J lost 4 bases, and 23 bases lay in between. CDR1 and CDR2 (germline): MDHEN, SYDVKM. There are 17 residues in the CDR3. The CDR3 loop is CASSSPLARSGPYEQYF. The DNA of the CDR3 is TGTGCCAGCAGTTCCCCGCTAGCCCGGAGCGGACCGTACGAGCAGTACTTC.

V gene TRBV5-1 combines with J gene TRBJ1-2; weak D call: TRBD1 (5 bases). Germline assignment: CDR1 SGHRS and CDR2 YFSETQ. Trimming cost V 0 bases and J 8 bases, with 11 bases left between them. The CDR3 runs 13 residues. The CDR3 protein is CASSLDGAQGYTF. The CDR3, as DNA: TGCGCCAGCAGCTTGGATGGGGCGCAGGGCTACACCTTC. The variable domain in full, completed from reference TRBV5-1 and TRBJ1-2, reads KAGVTQTPRYLIKTRGQQVTLSCSPISGHRSVSWYQQTPGQGLQFLFEYFSETQRNKGNFPGRFSGRQFSNSRSEMNVSTLELGDSALYLCASSLDGAQGYTFGSGTRLTVV.